The sequence of this T cell receptor (beta chain) was determined in a study of T cells expressing NK-cell markers. About the study: It was sorted CD3+CD56-NKG2C+, CD3+CD56+NKG2C- and CD3+CD56+NKG2C+ T cells that provided the TCR beta repertoires. Sequenced donors, eight in total, included seven who were HCMV-seropositive and one who was seronegative. Findings and limits, study-wide: Nothing established the HCMV specificity of expanded NKG2C+ T cell clones. One observes that, in a handful of donors, these clonotypes were also the leading ones within the CD3+CD56-NKG2C+ fraction.

TCRdb reprocessed the 5' RACE reads, with one entry per CDR3 protein and no DNA. Recorded for this sample: around 280,000 distinct CDR3 sequences. CDR1 DFQATT and CDR2 SNEGSKA come from the germline V gene (reference sequence). The CDR3 is 16 amino acids. Of note for this clonotype: Its antigen is still unknown.

The rearrangement uses TRBV20-1 and TRBJ2-7; TCRdb picks TRBD2, but there is no DNA to check that call. The sample comprised blood T cells: a sorted CD56 or NKG2C T cell subset, CD4+ or CD8+ T cells, or bulk PBMC T cells (not recorded which). The TCR sequence derives from a man aged 18 to 29 in good health. The CDR3 here is CSASAGLAGGPGEQYF.